These T cell receptor beta chains were read from a single sample in a study of PD-L1 blockade in urothelial cancer. Assay used: immunoSEQ multiplex PCR; TCRdb lists only in-frame clones, some missing. This table has 80,000 to 90,000 clones, 85% to 90% appearing once. This sample comprised PBMCs, obtained around atezolizumab (anti-PD-L1) treatment. These receptors originate from a man aged 55-75 years with urothelial cancer. The CDR3 runs from the conserved cysteine through the conserved F or W. A D gene is named only where the DNA matches it firmly.

CASSWGDRHYEQYF TRBJ2-7 TRBV11-2 NA
CASSSPTRGQPQHF TRBJ1-5 TRBV5-6 NA
CASSSQGTPGNTIYF TRBJ1-3 TRBV18 NA
CASSLFDRGENIQYF TRBJ2-4 TRBV18 TRBD1
CAISESQDRGSYEQYF TRBJ2-7 TRBV10-3 TRBD1
CASSWDRGSYNEQFF TRBJ2-1 TRBV7-2 TRBD1
CASSLGWAGQGYTF TRBJ1-2 TRBV5-1 NA
CAGPAGGRAGTDTQYF TRBJ2-3 TRBV10-2 NA
CASSVQQGFYGYTF TRBJ1-2 TRBV4-1 NA
CASGTMGNQPQHF TRBJ1-5 TRBV6-5 NA
CASSVTTATNYGYTF TRBJ1-2 TRBV9 NA
CASRGSARTANSYEQYF TRBJ2-7 TRBV27 NA
CASPNRALNEKLFF TRBJ1-4 TRBV6-5 NA
CASSPSGDTHHEQYF TRBJ2-7 TRBV10-1 NA
CAWRTLAGARSYEQYF TRBJ2-7 TRBV30 TRBD2
CASSLGTGRNEQYF TRBJ2-7 TRBV7-3 TRBD1
CASSLSGQGRPNYGYTF TRBJ1-2 TRBV5-5 TRBD1
CASSLNDRYGYTF TRBJ1-2 TRBV18 NA
CASSEGSHNEKLFF TRBJ1-4 TRBV2 NA
CASSLDGKGAEYF TRBJ2-7 TRBV11-3 TRBD1
CASKDGSGGLRGEQFF TRBJ2-1 TRBV19 TRBD2
CASSQQGNTEAFF TRBJ1-1 TRBV14 NA
CASVRTEAFF TRBJ1-1 TRBV6-6 NA
CASSFLTGVDTGELFF TRBJ2-2 TRBV5-1 NA
CASSEAPAYEQYF TRBJ2-7 TRBV2 NA
CAWSVWRGGRQETQYF TRBJ2-5 TRBV30 NA
CASRAPSYEQYF TRBJ2-7 TRBV28 NA
CASSMVEDLNIQYF TRBJ2-4 TRBV19 NA